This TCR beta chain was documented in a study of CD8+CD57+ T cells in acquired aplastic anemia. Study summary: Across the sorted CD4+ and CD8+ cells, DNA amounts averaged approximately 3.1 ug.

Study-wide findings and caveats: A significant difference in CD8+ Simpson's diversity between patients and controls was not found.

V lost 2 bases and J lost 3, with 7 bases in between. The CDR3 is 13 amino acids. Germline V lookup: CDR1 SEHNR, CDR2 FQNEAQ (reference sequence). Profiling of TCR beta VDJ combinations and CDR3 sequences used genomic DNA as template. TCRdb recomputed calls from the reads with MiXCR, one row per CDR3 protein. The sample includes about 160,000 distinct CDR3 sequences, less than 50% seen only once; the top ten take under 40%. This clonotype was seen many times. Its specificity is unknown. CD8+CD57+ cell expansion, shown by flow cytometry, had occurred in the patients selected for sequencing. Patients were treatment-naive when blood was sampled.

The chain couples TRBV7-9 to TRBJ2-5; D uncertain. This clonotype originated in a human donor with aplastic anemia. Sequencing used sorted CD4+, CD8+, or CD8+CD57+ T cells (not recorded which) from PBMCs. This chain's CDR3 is CASSLPLKETQYF. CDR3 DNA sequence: TGTGCCAGCAGCTTACCCTTAAAAGAGACCCAGTACTTC.